This T cell receptor beta chain was captured by sequencing in a study of early T cells in non-severe SARS-CoV-2 infection. This clonotype was found many times. Germline V lookup: CDR1 SGDLS, CDR2 YYNGEE. The CDR3 runs to 16 residues. The ends lost 2 bases at V and 4 bases at J; junction bases unmatched: 10. TCRdb itself ran the 5' RACE reads through MiXCR, one entry per CDR3 protein. The data contain approximately 76,000 distinct CDR3 sequences, 9.5% to 15% of them singletons. Sequencing was done on a sample of whole blood. This chain connects TRBV9 to TRBJ2-3; 7 bases align to TRBD2. This receptor was taken from an adult who was a healthcare worker with PCR-confirmed SARS-CoV-2 infection or an uninfected control (not recorded which). The CDR3 sequence is CASSVTPGLRADTQYF. The DNA of the CDR3 is TGTGCCAGCAGCGTTACCCCGGGACTACGGGCAGATACGCAGTATTTT.